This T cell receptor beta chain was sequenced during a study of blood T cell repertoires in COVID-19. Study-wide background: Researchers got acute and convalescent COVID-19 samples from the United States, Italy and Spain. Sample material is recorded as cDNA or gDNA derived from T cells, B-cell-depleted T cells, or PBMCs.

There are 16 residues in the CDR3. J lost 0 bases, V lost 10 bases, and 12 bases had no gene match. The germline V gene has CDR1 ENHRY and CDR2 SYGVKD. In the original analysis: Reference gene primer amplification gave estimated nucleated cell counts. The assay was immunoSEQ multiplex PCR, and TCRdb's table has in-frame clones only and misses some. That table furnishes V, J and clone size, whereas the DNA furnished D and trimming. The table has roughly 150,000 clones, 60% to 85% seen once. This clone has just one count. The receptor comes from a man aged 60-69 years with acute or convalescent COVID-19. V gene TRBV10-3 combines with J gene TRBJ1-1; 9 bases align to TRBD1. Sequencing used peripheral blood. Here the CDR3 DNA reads TGTGCCACACGCAGTCCCGGGACAGGGTTGAACACTGAAGCTTTCTTT. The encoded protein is CATRSPGTGLNTEAFF.